The T cell receptor (beta chain) described here comes from a study of shared clonotypes between healthy human individuals. The study's findings and limits: The donor pool, a small one, limited the genetic and exposure-history diversity represented.

CD45RO negativity and positive selection for CCR7 defined naive CD8 cells, a population that excluded terminally differentiated effector memory CD45RA+ cells. On this clone: What it binds is unknown.

Germline assignment: CDR1 MGHRA and CDR2 YSYEKL. Trimming stripped 1 base from V and 2 bases from J, with 15 bases between. There are 16 residues in the CDR3. Across several immunoSEQ plates, the genomic DNA of each subset was split evenly. TCRdb keeps only in-frame clones here, not all; method: immunoSEQ multiplex PCR. Here the sample spans 760,000 or so clones, 90% to 98% being singletons. The J gene is TRBJ2-7, the V gene TRBV4-1; the D gene could be TRBD1 or TRBD2 (5 bases each). The TCR was taken from a young man in good health. The sequenced material came from naive CD8+ T cells sorted from blood. The CDR3 loop reads CASSQVDGLGAYEQYF. Written as DNA, the CDR3 is TGCGCCAGCAGCCAAGTTGACGGGCTGGGGGCCTACGAGCAGTACTTC.